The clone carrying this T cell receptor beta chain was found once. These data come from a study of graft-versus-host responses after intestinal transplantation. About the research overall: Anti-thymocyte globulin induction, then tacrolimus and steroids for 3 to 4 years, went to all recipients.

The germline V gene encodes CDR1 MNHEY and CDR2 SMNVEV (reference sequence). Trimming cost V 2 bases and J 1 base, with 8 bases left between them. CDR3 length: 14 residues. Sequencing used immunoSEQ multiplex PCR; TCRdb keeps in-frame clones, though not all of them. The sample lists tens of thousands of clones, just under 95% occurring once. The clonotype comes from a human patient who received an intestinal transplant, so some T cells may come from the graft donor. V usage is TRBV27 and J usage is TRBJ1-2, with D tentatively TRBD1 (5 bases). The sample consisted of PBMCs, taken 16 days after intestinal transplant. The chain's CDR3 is CASSLGQGNYGYTF. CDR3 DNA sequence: TGTGCCAGCAGTTTAGGGCAGGGTAACTATGGCTACACCTTC.